One T cell receptor beta chain is described in this entry. This clonotype was recorded many times. Its recognized antigen is unknown. No base-level quality is on record; no much larger clone is a single base apart. Library generation was performed with PCR. Sequencing instrument: Illumina HiSeq 4000. Bulk TCR libraries were prepared as previously described, using TCR primers listed in Table S5. Purification of total RNA was performed with the Qiagen AllPrep DNA/RNA kit. Reads from multiple sequencing runs of the same library were pooled before analysis. Per the authors' processing: Reads were retained only if their TCR constant sequence matched exactly, and those retained reads were trimmed to 150 nt and grouped according to their 12-nt molecular barcodes. Reads in each barcode group were sub-clustered using a 15% Levenshtein threshold, and a quality-weighted consensus sequence was built for each RNA molecule. Non-functional sequences were excluded, and lower-count sequences lying one edit away from another sequence were also excluded. Barcode sub-clusters with fewer than 20% of the maximum read count were removed, based on fitting two negative binomial distributions. The public sequencing data were trimmed at Q25 with fastp and processed into clonotypes with MiXCR by TCRdb, which kept only in-frame beta chains. One record per CDR3 amino acid sequence lists the most common genes and DNA. TCRdb, not the authors, supplied the V and J calls. This sample gives 250,000 to 350,000 distinct CDR3 sequences in total; 20% to 25% of them show up just once. Roughly 0.8% of the sample goes to the ten largest clones.

Libraries of naive CD8 T cells were built from about 21,000 to 970,000 sorted cells, with 10%, 30% or 50% of the purified RNA used. On a BD FACSAria II, naive CD8 T cells were FACS-sorted as CD8+CD4-CCR7+CD45RA+ and collected into RLT Plus buffer. Detection sensitivity was tested by spiking Jurkat RNA equal to 9 to 10 TCR copies' worth into samples containing about 20,000-1,100,000 naive CD8 T cells. Enrichment of CD8 T cells was done with RosetteSep CD8+ T Cell Enrichment Cocktail plus Ficoll-Paque, and ACK red cell lysis came afterward. V loses 1 base of germline sequence and J loses 10 bases, and the interval between the two ends is 7 bases. The germline V gene provides CDR1 MNHEY and CDR2 SVGEGT. Including cysteine and phenylalanine, the CDR3 has 11 amino acids. Only the CDR3 region is kept as DNA, spanning 33 bases read in frame from base 1. This entry comes from a study of molecular identifiers for immune sequencing clone quantification (dated by TCRdb to the late 2010s). Background on the whole study: In a replicate experiment, RNA from roughly 21,000 or 96,000 naive CD8 T cells was split into five aliquots, four of which were sequenced. The study was a methods study using CD8 T cells to benchmark molecular-identifier clustering-based TCR repertoire sequencing (MIDCIRS) and TCR RNA copy counting. Summary of the overall study and its limitations: Even against a background of around 950,000 naive CD8 T cells, spiked-in Jurkat TCR RNA amounting to a single cell's worth was reported to be detectable. When barcode sub-clustering was omitted, TCR diversity was inflated by chimeric consensus sequences, with chimeras reaching as high as 47%. Modeling indicated 2.5 to 3 TCR RNA copies recovered per cell, compared with about 9.4 by digital PCR, which implies a capture efficiency of 25% to 35%. In CMV-specific effector cells, clones with more than 20 RNA copies accounted for over 97% of molecules, whereas in naive cells such clones accounted for under 1%. Highly expanded clone sizes could be underestimated because identical TCR molecules may share a barcode. The naive libraries included spiked-in Jurkat TCR RNA (around 10 copies' worth), and this RNA is not part of the donor repertoire.

The source of this sequence is a human donor in good health. Some libraries in this study had Jurkat cell RNA spiked in. Sequencing input: naive CD8+ T cells from blood, with Jurkat cell RNA spiked in. What this sample's cell subset or site label stands for: FACS-sorted CD8+CD4-CCR7+CD45RA+ naive T cells. The chain links TRBV6-2 or TRBV6-3 with TRBJ1-1; the D gene is unclear. The DNA sequence reads TGTGCCAGCAGTTACTATATGGGAGCTTTCTTT. It translates to CASSYYMGAFF.